This T cell receptor beta chain was recorded in a study of brain T cells in children with intractable seizures. This table comes from immunoSEQ multiplex PCR, and its TCRdb copy is limited to in-frame clones, with some not included. Of about 340,000 clones in the sample, nearly 95% were seen once. Time point: blood from clinic visit 5 months post-surgery; TSC patient then seizure free. CDR1 and CDR2 (germline): ENHRY, SYGVKD. The germline V and J ends were trimmed by 2 bases and 8 bases, with 4 bases remaining between them. The CDR3 consists of 11 residues. The sample in question was peripheral blood, obtained less than 6 months after surgery. The sequence derives from a boy younger than two with tuberous sclerosis and intractable seizures. The V call is TRBV10-3, the J call TRBJ2-1; no definite D call. CDR3 protein: CAISETYEQFF. The CDR3 nucleotides are TGTGCCATCAGTGAGACCTATGAGCAGTTCTTC.